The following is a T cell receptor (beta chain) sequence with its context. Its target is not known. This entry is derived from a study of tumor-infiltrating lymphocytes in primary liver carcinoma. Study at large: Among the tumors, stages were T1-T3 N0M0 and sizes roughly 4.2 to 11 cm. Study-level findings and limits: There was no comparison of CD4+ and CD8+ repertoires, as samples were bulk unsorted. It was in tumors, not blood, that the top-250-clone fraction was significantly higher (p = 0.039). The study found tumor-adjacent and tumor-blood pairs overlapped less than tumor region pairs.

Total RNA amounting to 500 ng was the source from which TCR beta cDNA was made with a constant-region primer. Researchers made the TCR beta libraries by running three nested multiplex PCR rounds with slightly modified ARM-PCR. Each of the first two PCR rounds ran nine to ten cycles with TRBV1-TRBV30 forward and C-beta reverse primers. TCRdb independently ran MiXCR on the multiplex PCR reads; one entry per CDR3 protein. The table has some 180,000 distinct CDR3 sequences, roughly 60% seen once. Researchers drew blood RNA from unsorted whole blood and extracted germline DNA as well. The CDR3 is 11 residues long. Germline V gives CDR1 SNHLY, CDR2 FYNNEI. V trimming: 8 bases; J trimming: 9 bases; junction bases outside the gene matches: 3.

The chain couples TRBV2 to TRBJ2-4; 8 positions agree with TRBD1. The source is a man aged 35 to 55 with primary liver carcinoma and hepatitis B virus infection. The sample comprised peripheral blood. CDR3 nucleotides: TGTGCCAGCGGACAGGGAGGCATTCAGTACTTC. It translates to CASGQGGIQYF.